Following are 27 T cell receptor beta chains from one sample sequenced in a study of PD-L1 blockade in urothelial cancer. Using immunoSEQ multiplex PCR, the repertoire was profiled, and TCRdb retains in-frame clones only, with some absent. Of 35,000 to 55,000 clones listed, 70% to 90% are singletons. Sequences were derived from PBMCs, sampled around atezolizumab (anti-PD-L1) treatment. The receptors shown here come from an older woman with urothelial cancer.

J is TRBJ2-6 and V is TRBV13, with D tentatively TRBD1 (5 bases). CDR3 length equals 15 residues. V was shortened by 8 bases and J by 0 bases, with 11 bases between the two germline ends. Germline V gene lookup returns CDR1 PRHDT and CDR2 FYEKMQ (reference sequence). CDR3 DNA sequence: TGTGCCAGCCGAATTCAGGGCTCTGGGGCCAACGTCCTGACTTTC. This codes for CASRIQGSGANVLTF.

The chain has TRBV18 and TRBJ1-2, with a weak D call TRBD1 (6 bases). CDR1 is KGHSH, CDR2 LQKENI, per germline. V was shortened by 6 bases and J by 1 base, with 9 bases between the two germline ends. CDR3 size: 13 residues. CDR3 sequence (DNA): TGTGCCAGCTCCCCGGACAGTAACTATGGCTACACCTTC. It encodes CASSPDSNYGYTF.

The gene calls are TRBV5-1 and TRBJ2-5; 10 bases align to TRBD1. The CDR3 contains 17 residues. The V and J ends lost 3 bases and 5 bases, in that order; junction bases with no gene match: 13. Germline assignment: CDR1 SGHRS and CDR2 YFSETQ. Here the CDR3 reads CASSSGQGGGVTETQYF. The CDR3 region has the DNA TGCGCCAGCAGCTCAGGACAGGGGGGGGGCGTTACGGAGACCCAGTACTTC.

The chain employs TRBV2 and TRBJ2-5; 7 bases map to TRBD2. The CDR3 extends over 15 amino acids. V dropped 2 bases and J dropped 3; count of bases not matched to a gene: 6. Germline assignment: CDR1 SNHLY and CDR2 FYNNEI. The CDR3 loop reads CASSEQSSGEETQYF. The CDR3 bases are TGTGCCAGCAGTGAACAATCCAGCGGGGAAGAGACCCAGTACTTC. Drawing the rest from reference TRBV2 and TRBJ2-5, the complete variable domain is EPEVTQTPSHQVTQMGQEVILRCVPISNHLYFYWYRQILGQKVEFLVSFYNNEISEKSEIFDDQFSVERPDGSNFTLKIRSTKLEDSAMYFCASSEQSSGEETQYFGPGTRLLVL.

The CDR3 DNA sequence: TGTGCCAGTAGTACGATAGCCTCGGACAGGGGGAATGAGCAGTTCTTC. Its translation: CASSTIASDRGNEQFF. The chain links TRBV19 to TRBJ2-1; 10 bases fit TRBD1. The germline V gene has CDR1 LNHDA and CDR2 SQIVND (reference sequence). The CDR3 is 16 amino acids. The V segment lost 4 bases and the J segment 7 bases; nucleotides outside the gene matches: 10.

CDR3 amino acids: CASSSAWREGPTNEQFF. CDR3 bases: TGTGCCAGCAGCTCCGCTTGGCGGGAGGGCCCCACCAATGAGCAGTTCTTC. The rearrangement joins TRBV11-2 to TRBJ2-1; TRBD2 aligns across 9 bases. The CDR3 sequence is 17 residues long. Germline CDR1 and CDR2: SGHAT and FQNNGV. V shed 4 bases and J 6 bases; nucleotides not matched to a gene: 13.

This clone appeared a single time. The rearrangement links TRBV6-5 to TRBJ2-5, with a weak D call TRBD2 (5 bases). Germline CDR1 is MNHEY and CDR2 is SVGAGI. The CDR3 runs to 16 residues. Trimming removed 2 bases from V and 7 bases from J, with 20 bases in between. CDR3 in DNA: TGTGCCAGCAGTTACGCGGGTTCGGGGTTGTGGGGGACCCAGTACTTC. Translated, it gives CASSYAGSGLWGTQYF.

The chain links TRBV7-3 to TRBJ2-6; maybe TRBD2 (6 bases). The CDR3 sequence is 16 residues long. Trimming pared 3 bases from V and 0 bases from J, leaving 9 bases between. Germline loops: CDR1 SGHTA, CDR2 FQGTGA. DNA for the CDR3: TGTGCCAGCAGCTTGGGAGCGGGCTCTGGGGCCAACGTCCTGACTTTC. This encodes CASSLGAGSGANVLTF.

The chain employs TRBV13 and TRBJ1-1; 7 nucleotides agree with TRBD1. The CDR3 is 14 amino acids. J gave up 7 bases and V 5 bases, and 10 bases lay outside the gene matches. The V gene's germline CDR1 is PRHDT and CDR2 FYEKMQ (reference sequence). The DNA for the CDR3 is TGTGCCAGCAGCCCAAGGGGGTGGGACAGTGAAGCTTTCTTT. Translation: CASSPRGWDSEAFF.

The V gene is TRBV7-2, the J gene TRBJ2-1; tentatively, D is TRBD2 (5 bases). The CDR3 is made up of 13 amino acids. The ends were cut back, 7 bases at V and 6 bases at J, with 13 bases in the middle. From germline, CDR1 is SGHTA and CDR2 FQGNSA. Here the CDR3 reads CASTYAGSNEQFF. The CDR3 DNA follows: TGTGCCAGCACCTACGCGGGTTCCAATGAGCAGTTCTTC. The entire variable domain, with the rest obtained from reference TRBV7-2 and TRBJ2-1, is as follows: GAGVSQSPSNKVTEKGKDVELRCDPISGHTALYWYRQSLGQGLEFLIYFQGNSAPDKSGLPSDRFSAERTGGSVSTLTIQRTQQEDSAVYLCASTYAGSNEQFFGPGTRLTVL.

The chain links TRBV27 to TRBJ1-2; the D gene is possibly TRBD1 (6 bases). The germline V and J ends were trimmed by 5 bases and 6 bases, with 13 bases remaining between them. This CDR3 is 13 amino acids long. Looked up from germline, CDR1 is MNHEY and CDR2 is SMNVEV (reference sequence). CDR3 loop: CASSGWNRDGYTF. Written as DNA, the CDR3 is TGTGCCAGCAGTGGTTGGAACAGGGATGGCTACACCTTC.

The V gene is TRBV7-9, the J gene TRBJ1-3; unclear D gene. CDR1 SEHNR and CDR2 FQNEAQ come from the germline V gene (reference sequence). V was clipped by 0 bases and J by 0 bases, with 6 bases between them. CDR3 size: 15 residues. Here the CDR3 reads CASSLAANSGNTIYF. Here the CDR3 DNA reads TGTGCCAGCAGCTTAGCTGCGAACTCTGGAAACACCATATATTTT.

The chain joins TRBV5-6 to TRBJ2-3, with 7 bases that match TRBD1. J gave up 3 bases and V 1 base, and 8 bases lay outside the gene matches. Germline CDR1 and CDR2: SGHDT and YYEEEE. The CDR3 totals 16 residues. CDR3 amino acids: CASSLSVGGATDTQYF. CDR3 DNA sequence: TGTGCCAGCAGCTTGTCGGTAGGGGGCGCAACAGATACGCAGTATTTT.

Points on this clone: Other DNA variants within this sample encode the same CDR3. The chain is built from TRBV5-1 and TRBJ2-2; TRBD2 matches at 9 bases. The CDR3 loop spans 16 amino acids. Germline V gives CDR1 SGHRS, CDR2 YFSETQ. Trimming at V came to 4 bases and at J to 0 bases, leaving 4 bases not matched to a gene. CDR3: CASSPLAGANTGELFF. The CDR3 region has the DNA TGCGCCAGCAGCCCCTTAGCGGGGGCGAACACCGGGGAGCTGTTTTTT.

The chain recombines TRBV29-1 with TRBJ1-2, with D perhaps matching TRBD1 (5 bases). Trimming shortened V by 0 bases and J by 7 bases, and 9 bases separated the two germline ends. The CDR3 extends over 12 amino acids. The germline gives CDR1 SQVTM, CDR2 ANQGSEA. CDR3 in amino acids: CSVEEGGGGYTF. The DNA for the CDR3 is TGCAGCGTTGAAGAGGGGGGAGGTGGCTACACCTTC.

The CDR3 coding sequence is TGTGCCAGCTCACCCCCCGTTTTGGAGACCCAGTACTTC. Protein sequence: CASSPPVLETQYF. The gene calls are TRBV18 and TRBJ2-5; D is uncertain. The CDR3 runs 13 residues. CDR1 and CDR2 from the germline V gene are KGHSH and LQKENI. V was trimmed by 3 bases and J by 5 bases, leaving 10 bases between them. The entire variable domain, with the rest obtained from reference TRBV18 and TRBJ2-5, is as follows: NAGVMQNPRHLVRRRGQEARLRCSPMKGHSHVYWYRQLPEEGLKFMVYLQKENIIDESGMPKERFSAEFPKEGPSILRIQQVVRGDSAAYFCASSPPVLETQYFGPGTRLLVL.

This chain links TRBV4-1 with TRBJ2-5, with a weak D call TRBD1 (6 bases). This CDR3 spans 15 amino acids. Germline V gene data show CDR1 as MGHRA and CDR2 as YSYEKL. Deletions cut 0 bases from V and 5 bases from J, with 13 bases between. The CDR3 loop reads CASSQDRGRGETQYF. CDR3 nucleotides: TGCGCCAGCAGCCAAGATCGTGGCAGGGGTGAGACCCAGTACTTC.

The rearrangement joins TRBV4-3 to TRBJ2-2; 7 bases are shared with TRBD1. The CDR3 has 16 residues. Germline CDR1 reads LGHNA; CDR2 reads YSLEER. The junction had 5 bases not matched to a gene; V was cut back by 0 bases and J by 4 bases. This CDR3 reads CASSQDPTGATGELFF. The CDR3, as DNA: TGCGCCAGCAGCCAAGATCCCACAGGGGCCACCGGGGAGCTGTTTTTT.

This clone was seen once. This rearrangement joins TRBV7-7 to TRBJ2-2; D remains unclear. Germline CDR1 reads SSHAT; CDR2 reads FNYEAQ (reference sequence). V was clipped by 5 bases and J by 0 bases, with 10 bases between them. This CDR3 comprises 15 residues. CDR3 sequence (DNA): TGTGCCAGCAGCGAAAGCTCTGCGAACACCGGGGAGCTGTTTTTT. Translated: CASSESSANTGELFF.

The V gene is TRBV10-3, the J gene TRBJ1-6; no firm D call. Germline V gene data show CDR1 as ENHRY and CDR2 as SYGVKD. The CDR3 is 16 amino acids. Between the trimmed V and J ends, which lost 1 base and 0 bases, there was a span of 7 bases. The CDR3 spells CAISELTGSYNSPLHF. CDR3 nucleotide sequence: TGTGCCATCAGTGAGTTGACGGGCTCCTATAATTCACCCCTCCACTTT.

The chain has TRBV19 and TRBJ1-2; D is possibly TRBD1 (6 bases). Deletions cut 1 base from V and 5 bases from J, with 11 bases between. The CDR3 spans 14 residues. The germline CDR1 and CDR2 sequences are LNHDA and SQIVND (reference sequence). In nucleotides, the CDR3 is TGTGCCAGTAGTATAGCACAGGGCGAATATGGCTACACCTTC. Its protein product is CASSIAQGEYGYTF.

This clone was observed a handful of times. This chain uses TRBV19 with TRBJ1-3; TRBD1 agrees at 7 bases. The CDR3 contains 20 residues. In germline, CDR1 is LNHDA, CDR2 SQIVND (reference sequence). Germline trimming cut 5 bases from V and 0 bases from J; bases unmatched to any gene: 19. CDR3 residues: CASSRSLRDRRPSSGNTIYF. The CDR3 DNA reads TGTGCCAGTAGTCGCAGCCTTCGGGACAGACGACCGAGCTCTGGAAACACCATATATTTT.

The rearrangement joins TRBV2 to TRBJ2-7, with TRBD2 as a possible D gene (5 bases). The CDR3 covers 11 residues. Trimming left V 8 bases short and J 0 bases short, with 5 bases between. Germline V lookup: CDR1 SNHLY, CDR2 FYNNEI. The CDR3 DNA reads TGTGCCAGCGGGAGCTCCTACGAGCAGTACTTC. It yields the protein CASGSSYEQYF.

This chain joins TRBV11-3 and TRBJ2-2; 10 bases fit TRBD2. After removal of 3 bases from V and 4 bases from J, the junction contained 8 bases not matched to a gene. The length of the CDR3 is 17 residues. The V gene's germline CDR1 is SGHNT and CDR2 YENEEA. The CDR3 here is CASSFSSGLAATGELFF. CDR3 DNA: TGTGCCAGCAGCTTCTCGTCCGGACTAGCGGCCACCGGGGAGCTGTTTTTT.

V gene TRBV5-4 combines with J gene TRBJ2-3; D may be TRBD2 (5 bases). V gave up 2 bases and J gave up 5 bases, with 6 bases separating them. The CDR3 totals 12 residues. The V gene's germline CDR1 is SGHNT and CDR2 YYREEE (reference sequence). CDR3 loop: CASSLRGDTQYF. CDR3 DNA sequence: TGTGCCAGCAGCTTACGGGGAGATACGCAGTATTTT.

This chain uses TRBV5-5 with TRBJ2-7; 9 bases line up with TRBD2. CDR3 length equals 15 residues. Germline V CDR1 and CDR2: SGHKS, YYEKEE (reference sequence). The V and J ends lost 0 bases and 3 bases, in that order; junction bases with no gene match: 4. As DNA, the CDR3 is TGTGCCAGCAGCTTGGCTCTAGCGGGGCTCTACGAGCAGTACTTC. It is translated as CASSLALAGLYEQYF.

The chain recombines TRBV5-3 with TRBJ1-5; D not certain. TRBV5-3 is an ORF, and what it does is uncertain. V was pared by 4 bases and J by 1 base, with 12 bases between. This CDR3 spans 15 amino acids. CDR3 region: CARSPSDGSNQPQHF. CDR3 sequence (DNA): TGTGCCAGAAGCCCCTCCGACGGGAGCAATCAGCCCCAGCATTTT.